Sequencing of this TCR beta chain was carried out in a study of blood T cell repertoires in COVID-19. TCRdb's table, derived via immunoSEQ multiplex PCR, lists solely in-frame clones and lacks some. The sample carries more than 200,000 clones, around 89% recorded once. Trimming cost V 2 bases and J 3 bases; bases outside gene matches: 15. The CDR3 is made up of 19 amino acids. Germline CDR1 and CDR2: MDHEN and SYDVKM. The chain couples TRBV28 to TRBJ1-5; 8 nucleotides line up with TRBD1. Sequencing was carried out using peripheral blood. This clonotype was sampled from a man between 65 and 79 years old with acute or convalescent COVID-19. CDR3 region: CASSLIGSGGGLVNQPQHF. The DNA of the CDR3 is TGTGCCAGCAGTTTAATAGGTTCAGGGGGCGGCTTGGTCAATCAGCCCCAGCATTTT.